These T cell receptor beta chains were read from a single sample in a study of shared clonotypes between healthy human individuals. Method: immunoSEQ multiplex PCR; TCRdb's copy keeps in-frame clones and lacks some. The data show roughly 2.5 million clones, with 85% to 95% seen just once and roughly 0.13% held by the top ten. The source material was naive CD4+ T cells sorted from blood. These TCRs come from a man younger than 35 in good health. CDR3s include the opening cysteine and the closing phenylalanine or tryptophan. D genes are given only for firm matches. Clone size is not always given. Where it is, it says once, few, many or a class for expanded clones.

>TRBJ1-1|14|TRBV2|NA|NA
TGTGCCAGCAGTGCCGGGACTGTGAACACTGAAGCTTTCTTT
CASSAGTVNTEAFF
>TRBJ2-1|14|TRBV5-1|NA|NA
TGCGCCAGCAGTTCCGGGGATCTTGGCAATGAGCAGTTCTTC
CASSSGDLGNEQFF
>TRBJ1-2|12|TRBV13|TRBD1|few
TGTGCCAGCAGTCCAGGGGGACGTGGCTACACCTTC
CASSPGGRGYTF
>TRBJ2-3|17|TRBV4-3|NA|NA
TGCGCCAGCAGCCAAGAGAGCAGAGATACTTACACAGATACGCAGTATTTT
CASSQESRDTYTDTQYF
>TRBJ1-1|11|TRBV20-1|NA|few
TGCAGTGCTAGGGCTAACACTGAAGCTTTCTTT
CSARANTEAFF
>TRBJ2-3|15|TRBV5-1|TRBD1|NA
TGCGCCAGCAGCAATACAGGGGGCTGGGCAGATACGCAGTATTTT
CASSNTGGWADTQYF
>TRBJ1-5|14|TRBV6-6|TRBD1|once
TGTGCCAGCAGTCCTGGGACAGGAACGAAGCCCCAGCATTTT
CASSPGTGTKPQHF
>TRBJ2-2|14|TRBV6-5|NA|NA
TGTGCCAGCAGCCGGGGGCGAGAGACCGGGGAGCTGTTTTTT
CASSRGRETGELFF
>TRBJ2-3|16|TRBV10-1|TRBD1|NA
TGCGCCAGCAGTGGACGCCGCAGGGGGCTCGCAGATACGCAGTATTTT
CASSGRRRGLADTQYF
>TRBJ1-5|14|TRBV11-3|TRBD1|NA
TGTGCCAGCAGCTTAAAAGGGGGCGGTCAGCCCCAGCATTTT
CASSLKGGGQPQHF
>TRBJ2-7|13|TRBV6-6|TRBD1|once
TGTGCCAGCAGTTACTCTGACAGGGACGAGCAGTACTTC
CASSYSDRDEQYF
>TRBJ1-3|18|TRBV4-3|TRBD1|NA
TGCGCCAGCAGCCACCACGGGCAGACAGGGGCGTACGGAAACACCATATATTTT
CASSHHGQTGAYGNTIYF
>TRBJ1-2|13|TRBV2|NA|NA
TGTGCCAGCCGGGGGTTGAGGGCGAGTGGCTACACCTTC
CASRGLRASGYTF
>TRBJ1-1|13|TRBV14|NA|NA
TGTGCCAGCAGCCCGGTAAGACAGGCTGAAGCTTTCTTT
CASSPVRQAEAFF
>TRBJ1-3|15|TRBV4-1|TRBD1|NA
TGCGCCAGCAGCCAACCTCAGGGGGTCGGAAACACCATATATTTT
CASSQPQGVGNTIYF
>TRBJ1-1|12|TRBV2|NA|NA
TGTGCCGCCCAGGGGACCGGAGGTGAAGCTTTCTTT
CAAQGTGGEAFF
>TRBJ2-7|15|TRBV9|TRBD2|once
TGTGCCAGCAGCGCGGGACTAGCGGGAGAGGACGAGCAGTACTTC
CASSAGLAGEDEQYF
>TRBJ1-2|13|TRBV5-5|NA|NA
TGTGCCAGCAGCTTGACAGGAGCCTATGGCTACACCTTC
CASSLTGAYGYTF
>TRBJ2-2|14|TRBV5-1|NA|NA
TGCGCCAGCAGCTGGCTAGCGAACACCGGGGAGCTGTTTTTT
CASSWLANTGELFF
>TRBJ2-7|12|TRBV18|NA|NA
TGTGCCAGCTCCTCCCGAGGAACGGAGCAGTACTTC
CASSSRGTEQYF
>TRBJ2-6|17|TRBV27|TRBD1|once
TGTGCCAGCAGCAGGGGGCACCCCGGCTCTGGGGCCAACGTCCTGACTTTC
CASSRGHPGSGANVLTF
>TRBJ2-2|15|TRBV5-1|NA|once
TGCGCCAGCAGCTTCGGATCTAGTAAGCCCGGGGAGCTGTTTTTT
CASSFGSSKPGELFF
>TRBJ2-7|14|TRBV6-4|NA|NA
TGTGCCAGCATTTTCCGGGACGGAGACTACGAGCAGTACTTC
CASIFRDGDYEQYF
>TRBJ2-5|15|TRBV27|TRBD1|NA
TGTGCCAGCAGTTTAGGGACAGGGGGCCGGGAGACCCAGTACTTC
CASSLGTGGRETQYF
>TRBJ1-2|12|TRBV7-9|NA|NA
TGTGCCAGCAGAGACAATAACTATGGCTACACCTTC
CASRDNNYGYTF
>TRBJ2-2|15|TRBV28|NA|NA
TGTGCCAGCAGTTTGGAGGAAACCGGGACCGGGGAGCTGTTTTTT
CASSLEETGTGELFF
>TRBJ1-1|16|TRBV5-1|TRBD1|NA
TGCGCCAGCAGCTTGTCACAGGGGGGCCGCTACACTGAAGCTTTCTTT
CASSLSQGGRYTEAFF
>TRBJ2-7|13|TRBV10-2|TRBD1|once
TGCGCCAGCACCCGGACAGGGGTCTACGAGCAGTACTTC
CASTRTGVYEQYF
>TRBJ2-7|14|TRBV7-2|TRBD1|NA
TGTGCCAGCAACTTCGGGACAGGGACCTACGAGCAGTACTTC
CASNFGTGTYEQYF
>TRBJ1-1|13|TRBV5-1|NA|few
TGCGCCAGCAGCTTTTCAAGGGACACTGAAGCTTTCTTT
CASSFSRDTEAFF
>TRBJ2-7|15|TRBV30|NA|NA
TGTGCCTGGAGTCCGACGGGCCTCGGGTCCTACGAGCAGTACTTC
CAWSPTGLGSYEQYF
>TRBJ2-3|16|TRBV19|NA|NA
TGTGCCAGTAGTCCAGGGACACAACCCAGTCGGGATACGCAGTATTTT
CASSPGTQPSRDTQYF